This entry lists 27 T cell receptor beta chains sequenced from one sample in a study of cytomegalovirus exposure and HLA in healthy donors. In the PCR, 60 Vbeta and 13 Jbeta primers were used. The repertoire was sequenced with immunoSEQ multiplex PCR; TCRdb's copy has only in-frame clones and lacks some. The sample includes approximately 110,000 clones. Sequencing was done on a sample of PBMCs. These receptors all come from a man aged 30 to 39 in good health and CMV-seronegative.

The chain is built from TRBV5-6 and TRBJ1-5; maybe TRBD1 (5 bases). The CDR3 covers 14 residues. Trimming took off 1 base at V and 4 bases at J, with 9 bases between the two ends. The V gene's germline CDR1 is SGHDT and CDR2 YYEEEE. The CDR3 coding sequence is TGTGCCAGCAGCTTGAGCAGGGTAAATCAGCCCCAGCATTTT. This gives the protein CASSLSRVNQPQHF.

A remark on this clone: Different DNA sequences within this sample yield the same CDR3. The gene calls are TRBV2 and TRBJ1-5, with 7 positions matching TRBD1. CDR3 length: 15 residues. Looked up from germline, CDR1 is SNHLY and CDR2 is FYNNEI. V lost 5 bases to trimming and J lost 4 bases; unmatched junction nucleotides: 8. CDR3 DNA sequence: TGTGCCAGCAGTAAAACTACAGGGGAGAATCAGCCCCAGCATTTT. Amino acids: CASSKTTGENQPQHF.

CDR3 sequence: CASSVGTGDYGYTF. CDR3 DNA: TGTGCCAGCAGCGTCGGGACAGGGGATTATGGCTACACCTTC. The V call is TRBV9, the J call TRBJ1-2; 10 positions agree with TRBD1. The CDR3 contains 14 residues. The junction had 3 bases not matched to a gene; V was cut back by 2 bases and J by 5 bases. Germline V gene sequence: CDR1 SGDLS, CDR2 YYNGEE.

The rearrangement uses TRBV5-6 and TRBJ2-7, with D possibly being TRBD1 (5 bases). Germline values: CDR1 SGHDT, CDR2 YYEEEE. V was pared by 4 bases and J by 4 bases, with 9 bases between. The CDR3 has 12 amino acids. Here the CDR3 reads CASSGQAYEQYF. The CDR3 nucleotides are TGTGCCAGCAGCGGACAAGCTTACGAGCAGTACTTC.

The rearrangement links TRBV7-3 to TRBJ2-2, with 9 bases aligning to TRBD2. Looked up from germline, CDR1 is SGHTA and CDR2 is FQGTGA. The CDR3 consists of 15 residues. Trimming cost V 4 bases and J 3 bases; bases outside gene matches: 3. Here the CDR3 reads CASSSGLADTGELFF. The CDR3 bases are TGTGCCAGCAGCTCGGGACTAGCCGACACCGGGGAGCTGTTTTTT.

The chain employs TRBV18 and TRBJ2-7; TRBD1 might be the D (5 bases). The germline V and J ends were trimmed by 6 bases and 3 bases, with 12 bases remaining between them. The CDR3 extends over 13 amino acids. Per germline, CDR1 KGHSH and CDR2 LQKENI. The CDR3 nucleotides read TGTGCCAGCTCGACAGCAAATGACTACGAGCAGTACTTC. This encodes CASSTANDYEQYF. Using reference TRBV18 and TRBJ2-7 for the parts outside the CDR3, the full variable domain is NAGVMQNPRHLVRRRGQEARLRCSPMKGHSHVYWYRQLPEEGLKFMVYLQKENIIDESGMPKERFSAEFPKEGPSILRIQQVVRGDSAAYFCASSTANDYEQYFGPGTRLTVT.

This chain connects TRBV7-2 to TRBJ1-3; no definite D call. The V and J ends lost 7 bases and 4 bases respectively, with 5 bases between them. The germline V gene has CDR1 SGHTA and CDR2 FQGNSA. The CDR3 runs to 11 residues. The DNA for the CDR3 is TGTGCCAGCACCAGGGGAAACACCATATATTTT. Translated, it gives CASTRGNTIYF.

V and J are TRBV5-1 and TRBJ2-2; weak D call: TRBD2 (6 bases). The CDR3 has 17 amino acids. The germline V gene encodes CDR1 SGHRS and CDR2 YFSETQ. V lost 0 bases to trimming and J lost 4 bases, with 16 bases between them. The CDR3 nucleotides read TGCGCCAGCAGCTTGGCCCCTCTAGCGCAAGGCACCGGGGAGCTGTTTTTT. This gives the protein CASSLAPLAQGTGELFF.

The genes are TRBV7-9 and TRBJ2-3, with 10 bases fitting TRBD1. V shed 5 bases, J shed 3 bases, and the junction held 8 bases outside the gene matches. The length of the CDR3 is 16 residues. In germline, CDR1 is SEHNR, CDR2 FQNEAQ (reference sequence). The CDR3 DNA follows: TGTGCCAGCAGCCCATCCGGGACAGGGGCAACAGATACGCAGTATTTT. Translation gives CASSPSGTGATDTQYF.

The CDR3 nucleotides are TGTGCCAGCAGTTTAGACGGAGCGGGGGGCCGGTTCTACGAGCAGTACTTC. Amino acid sequence: CASSLDGAGGRFYEQYF. The chain links TRBV27 to TRBJ2-5; TRBD2 agrees at 9 bases. The end of the DNA aligns better with TRBJ2-7, so the J call may be wrong. CDR1 and CDR2 (germline): MNHEY, SMNVEV (reference sequence). The CDR3 is 17 residues long.

The gene calls are TRBV7-8 and TRBJ2-5, with a tentative D call TRBD2 (6 bases). The J call is in doubt because the DNA end fits TRBJ2-7 better. There are 15 residues in the CDR3. CDR1 and CDR2 from the germline V gene are SGHVS and FQNEAQ. CDR3: CASSLALRGTYEQYF. In DNA form, the CDR3 reads TGTGCCAGCAGCTTAGCATTACGGGGGACCTACGAGCAGTACTTC.

The rearrangement joins TRBV5-4 to TRBJ2-5, with a weak D call TRBD2 (6 bases). V shed 4 bases and J shed 1 base, with 17 bases lying between them. The CDR3 contains 16 residues. CDR1 is SGHNT, CDR2 YYREEE, per germline (reference sequence). The chain's CDR3 is CASSPPLAGSQETQYF. CDR3 in DNA: TGTGCCAGCAGCCCACCCTTGGCGGGGTCCCAAGAGACCCAGTACTTC.

V is TRBV2 and J is TRBJ2-7; D is possibly TRBD1 (6 bases). Trimming removed 3 bases at V and 5 bases at J, with 14 bases between. The CDR3 has 14 residues. CDR1 and CDR2 (germline): SNHLY, FYNNEI. The CDR3 loop reads CASSDRTGSDEQYF. For the CDR3, the DNA is TGTGCCAGCAGTGACAGAACAGGGTCGGACGAGCAGTACTTC. Filled out from reference TRBV2 and TRBJ2-7, the complete variable domain reads EPEVTQTPSHQVTQMGQEVILRCVPISNHLYFYWYRQILGQKVEFLVSFYNNEISEKSEIFDDQFSVERPDGSNFTLKIRSTKLEDSAMYFCASSDRTGSDEQYFGPGTRLTVT.

The V call is TRBV11-1, the J call TRBJ1-2; 7 nucleotides align to TRBD1. With 8 bases clipped from V and 0 bases from J, the junction kept 12 bases outside the gene matches. The CDR3 is made up of 16 amino acids. From germline, CDR1 is SGHAT and CDR2 FQDESV (reference sequence). The CDR3 DNA reads as TGTGCCAGCGCCTATAGGACAGGCTCTACTAACTATGGCTACACCTTC. Its protein product is CASAYRTGSTNYGYTF.

The chain combines TRBV6-5 with TRBJ2-1; weak D call: TRBD2 (6 bases). Trimming stripped 0 bases from V and 6 bases from J, with 12 bases between. Looked up from germline, CDR1 is MNHEY and CDR2 is SVGAGI. The CDR3 extends over 15 amino acids. The CDR3 protein is CASSYSFTSPNEQFF. In DNA form, the CDR3 reads TGTGCCAGCAGTTACTCGTTTACTAGCCCCAATGAGCAGTTCTTC.

The rearrangement links TRBV5-1 to TRBJ1-6, with 7 positions matching TRBD1. Germline-derived CDR1 and CDR2 are SGHRS and YFSETQ. CDR3 length: 14 amino acids. V dropped 4 bases and J dropped 5; count of bases not matched to a gene: 3. CDR3 bases: TGCGCCAGCAGCCTGACAGGGAATAATTCACCCCTCCACTTT. This translates into CASSLTGNNSPLHF.

V gene TRBV6-5 combines with J gene TRBJ2-1; possibly TRBD1 for D (6 bases). Per the germline V gene, CDR1 is MNHEY and CDR2 is SVGAGI. CDR3 length: 14 residues. The V end lost 6 bases, the J end lost 8 bases, and 17 bases lay between the germline ends. This CDR3 reads CASSHAQGWDEQFF. CDR3 coding DNA: TGTGCCAGCAGCCACGCGCAGGGGTGGGATGAGCAGTTCTTC.

The CDR3 coding sequence is TGTGCCAGCTCACCACCGATCAGGACTTCTAACCACGAGCAGTACTTC. Its protein is CASSPPIRTSNHEQYF. The rearrangement joins TRBV18 to TRBJ2-7; perhaps TRBD2 as D (5 bases). The CDR3 is made up of 16 amino acids. Germline assignment: CDR1 KGHSH and CDR2 LQKENI. Trimming cost V 0 bases and J 5 bases, with 17 bases left between them.

The CDR3 sequence is CASSLAGANIQYF. Written as DNA, the CDR3 is TGTGCCAGCAGCTTAGCAGGGGCCAACATTCAGTACTTC. The genes are TRBV11-1 and TRBJ2-4; a possible D gene is TRBD1 (5 bases). The length of the CDR3 is 13 residues. The germline V gene encodes CDR1 SGHAT and CDR2 FQDESV (reference sequence). Trimming took 0 bases from V and 7 from J, leaving 7 bases between them.

The CDR3 spells CASSIDGQPISGANVLTF. The CDR3 DNA sequence: TGTGCCAGTAGTATAGACGGACAGCCGATCTCTGGGGCCAACGTCCTGACTTTC. J is TRBJ2-6 and V is TRBV19, with a possible D match to TRBD1 (6 bases). CDR1 and CDR2 from the germline V gene are LNHDA and SQIVND (reference sequence). V was cut by 0 bases and J by 0 bases, with 12 bases left in between. The CDR3 sequence is 18 residues long.

J is TRBJ2-2 and V is TRBV7-2; 8 bases fit TRBD2. Germline CDR1 is SGHTA and CDR2 is FQGNSA. The CDR3 runs to 14 residues. Unmatched junction bases numbered 4, after V lost 3 bases and J lost 7 bases. Written as DNA, the CDR3 is TGTGCCAGCAGCTTCGCCGGGGGGGGCGGGGAGCTGTTTTTT. Amino acids: CASSFAGGGGELFF.

The gene calls are TRBV27 and TRBJ2-2, with D unclear. Germline V gives CDR1 MNHEY, CDR2 SMNVEV (reference sequence). CDR3 size: 16 residues. V lost 2 bases to trimming and J lost 2 bases, with 12 bases between them. The CDR3 loop is CASSLARHFNTGELFF. CDR3 bases: TGTGCCAGCAGTTTAGCCCGACACTTTAACACCGGGGAGCTGTTTTTT.

This CDR3 is CASSWGGPTHNEQFF. For the CDR3, the DNA is TGTGCCAGCAGTTGGGGGGGGCCCACCCACAATGAGCAGTTCTTC. The rearrangement uses TRBV7-2 and TRBJ2-1; possibly TRBD2 for D (7 bases). CDR1 is SGHTA and CDR2 is FQGNSA in the germline V gene. The V end lost 6 bases, the J end lost 5 bases, and 17 bases lay between the germline ends. The CDR3 is made up of 15 amino acids.

V is TRBV9 and J is TRBJ1-3; 9 bases are shared with TRBD1. The length of the CDR3 is 18 residues. Germline assignment: CDR1 SGDLS and CDR2 YYNGEE. Trimming at V came to 4 bases and at J to 0 bases, leaving 11 bases not matched to a gene. The DNA for the CDR3 is TGTGCCAGCAGCCGGTTGGGGGACAGGGCCCTCTCTGGAAACACCATATATTTT. Translating gives CASSRLGDRALSGNTIYF.

The chain employs TRBV6-4 and TRBJ1-2; D may be TRBD1 (5 bases). Germline V gene sequence: CDR1 MRHNA, CDR2 SNTAGT. V lost 8 bases and J lost 4, with 14 bases in between. This CDR3 is built from 13 residues. CDR3 DNA sequence: TGTGCCAGCGGGACTCTTCGGGGCTATGGCTACACCTTC. This gives the protein CASGTLRGYGYTF.

The genes are TRBV7-9 and TRBJ2-5; a possible D gene is TRBD1 (7 bases). Germline values: CDR1 SEHNR, CDR2 FQNEAQ (reference sequence). The CDR3 runs to 17 residues. Between the trimmed V and J ends, which lost 4 bases and 4 bases, there was a span of 22 bases. CDR3 sequence (DNA): TGTGCCAGCAGCTCCAAAGGGGGGACAGTGGCGGGAGAGACCCAGTACTTC. Its translation: CASSSKGGTVAGETQYF. Supplemented by reference TRBV7-9 and TRBJ2-5, the full variable domain reads DTGVSQNPRHKITKRGQNVTFRCDPISEHNRLYWYRQTLGQGPEFLTYFQNEAQLEKSRLLSDRFSAERPKGSFSTLEIQRTEQGDSAMYLCASSSKGGTVAGETQYFGPGTRLLVL.

The chain has TRBV11-2 and TRBJ1-4, with TRBD1 as a possible D gene (5 bases). Germline-derived CDR1 and CDR2 are SGHAT and FQNNGV. The length of the CDR3 is 12 residues. Trimming took 5 bases from V and 8 from J, leaving 9 bases between them. CDR3 DNA: TGTGCCAGCAGCCAGAACAGGGAAAAACTGTTTTTT. This encodes CASSQNREKLFF.